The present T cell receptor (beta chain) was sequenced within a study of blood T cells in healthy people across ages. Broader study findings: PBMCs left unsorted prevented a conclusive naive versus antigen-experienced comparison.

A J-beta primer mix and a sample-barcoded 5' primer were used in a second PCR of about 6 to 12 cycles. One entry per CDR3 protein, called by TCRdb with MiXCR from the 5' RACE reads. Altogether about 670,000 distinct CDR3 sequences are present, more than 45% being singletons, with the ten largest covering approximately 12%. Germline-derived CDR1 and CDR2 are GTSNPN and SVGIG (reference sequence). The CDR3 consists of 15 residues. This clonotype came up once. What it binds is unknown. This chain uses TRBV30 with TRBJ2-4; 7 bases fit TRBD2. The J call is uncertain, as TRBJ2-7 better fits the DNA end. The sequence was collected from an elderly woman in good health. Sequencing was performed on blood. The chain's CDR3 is CAWSVLGRVVGEQYF. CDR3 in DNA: TGTGCCTGGAGTGTACTGGGGAGGGTGGTCGGCGAGCAGTACTTC.